This entry lists 32 T cell receptor beta chains sequenced from one sample in a study of neoadjuvant nivolumab and ipilimumab in lung cancer (dated by TCRdb to about 2020). Read against the paper, the sample's time point label means: at surgical resection after neoadjuvant nivolumab +/- ipilimumab. The library was made by the immunoSEQ multiplex PCR assay. TCRdb took this table from immuneACCESS and kept in-frame rearrangements with V and J called. Such tables lack part of the clones; where checked against another copy, unresolved V genes explain under half of the gap, and the rest is unexplained. This sample comprises approximately 31,000 clones, 92% of them detected only once. Approximately 2% of the sample goes to the ten largest clones. Sequenced material: peripheral blood, taken after neoadjuvant nivolumab, alone or with ipilimumab, at or shortly before surgery. The source of these receptors is an adult with non-small cell lung cancer.

The chain carries TRBV5-1 and TRBJ1-3; TRBD1 is a possible D gene (6 bases). V was trimmed by 1 base and J by 2 bases, leaving 13 bases between them. This CDR3 is 16 amino acids long. Germline values: CDR1 SGHRS, CDR2 YFSETQ. For the CDR3, the DNA is TGCGCCAGCAGCTTGAGGCAGGGGAATGCTGGAAACACCATATATTTT. As protein: CASSLRQGNAGNTIYF.

The chain combines TRBV28 with TRBJ2-2; D tentatively fits TRBD1 or TRBD2 (5 bases each). From germline, CDR1 is MDHEN and CDR2 SYDVKM. V was pared by 4 bases and J by 3 bases, with 9 bases between. The CDR3 sequence is 14 residues long. CDR3 loop: CASSSGTYTGELFF. The DNA of the CDR3 is TGTGCCAGCAGTTCGGGGACCTACACCGGGGAGCTGTTTTTT.

The chain has TRBV10-1 and TRBJ1-2; 7 positions match TRBD1. The CDR3 is made up of 13 amino acids. CDR1 and CDR2 (germline): WNHNN, SYGVQD (reference sequence). V lost 4 bases to trimming and J lost 4 bases; unmatched junction nucleotides: 3. The CDR3 is CASSAGQAYGYTF. The CDR3 coding sequence is TGCGCCAGCAGTGCAGGACAGGCCTATGGCTACACCTTC.

The gene calls are TRBV6-1 and TRBJ1-5; D gene ambiguous. V lost 4 bases and J 2 bases, leaving 12 bases between the germline ends. This CDR3 has 15 amino acids. CDR1 is MNHNS and CDR2 is SASEGT in the germline V gene. DNA of the CDR3: TGTGCCAGCAGTGGCGAGGGCCGGGGCAATCAGCCCCAGCATTTT. This translates into CASSGEGRGNQPQHF.

V and J are TRBV11-3 and TRBJ2-1, with 7 bases that match TRBD1. The CDR3 is 17 amino acids. Germline trimming cut 1 base from V and 3 bases from J; bases unmatched to any gene: 9. Germline V gene lookup returns CDR1 SGHNT and CDR2 YENEEA. In DNA form, the CDR3 reads TGTGCCAGCAGCTTAGGAGGGGGCGGAGCCCGCTACAATGAGCAGTTCTTC. Residues: CASSLGGGGARYNEQFF.

The DNA for the CDR3 is TGCAGCGTTGGATCTTCCCCCACGACGGGCTACACCTTC. Its protein product is CSVGSSPTTGYTF. The chain carries TRBV29-1 and TRBJ1-2, with unresolved D. The V and J ends lost 4 bases and 8 bases respectively, with 17 bases between them. Germline values: CDR1 SQVTM, CDR2 ANQGSEA. The CDR3 runs 13 residues.

The V gene is TRBV25-1, the J gene TRBJ2-1, with 10 bases matching TRBD1. There are 16 residues in the CDR3. CDR1 and CDR2 (germline): MGHDK, SYGVNS. V trimming: 1 base; J trimming: 6 bases; junction bases outside the gene matches: 6. The DNA for the CDR3 is TGTGCCAGCAGTGAATGGTCCGGGACAGGGGTCAATGAGCAGTTCTTC. This translates into CASSEWSGTGVNEQFF.

V and J are TRBV7-2 and TRBJ2-7, with TRBD2 matching over 7 bases. V lost 10 bases and J lost 0; bases outside the gene matches: 3. This CDR3 region has 12 residues. Germline V gives CDR1 SGHTA, CDR2 FQGNSA. The CDR3 nucleotides are TGTGCCACCGGGACTAACTCCTACGAGCAGTACTTC. Translating it yields CATGTNSYEQYF.

The rearrangement joins TRBV20-1 to TRBJ2-3; D not certain. Germline V lookup: CDR1 DFQATT, CDR2 SNEGSKA (reference sequence). The CDR3 has 11 amino acids. The V and J ends lost 3 bases and 4 bases respectively, with 5 bases between them. CDR3 sequence (DNA): TGCAGTGCTAGTGTGGCAGATACGCAGTATTTT. Its translation is CSASVADTQYF.

In this sample, this clone turned up once. The chain carries TRBV9 and TRBJ1-2; 7 nucleotides agree with TRBD1. V was pared by 4 bases and J by 2 bases, with 11 bases of the junction left unmatched. From germline, CDR1 is SGDLS and CDR2 YYNGEE. This CDR3 spans 16 amino acids. The CDR3 loop is CASSPATGDRNYGYTF. As DNA, the CDR3 is TGTGCCAGCAGCCCGGCCACCGGGGACAGAAACTATGGCTACACCTTC.

As DNA, the CDR3 is TGCAGCGTTGAGAGGGAGACAGGGTTGGACACTGAAGCTTTCTTT. Protein sequence: CSVERETGLDTEAFF. The chain has TRBV29-1 and TRBJ1-1, with TRBD1 identical over 7 bases. Germline trimming cut 3 bases from V and 3 bases from J; bases unmatched to any gene: 10. The CDR3 length is 15 residues. Germline V gene lookup returns CDR1 SQVTM and CDR2 ANQGSEA.

J is TRBJ1-5 and V is TRBV28, with D unresolved. This CDR3 is built from 14 residues. Per the germline V gene, CDR1 is MDHEN and CDR2 is SYDVKM. Trimming pared 6 bases from V and 9 bases from J, leaving 18 bases between. The CDR3 is CASSRHSPIGPQHF. CDR3 coding DNA: TGTGCCAGCAGCCGGCACAGTCCTATTGGGCCCCAGCATTTT.

V usage is TRBV11-2 and J usage is TRBJ2-7; 8 nucleotides match TRBD2. In germline, CDR1 is SGHAT, CDR2 FQNNGV. V lost 4 bases and J lost 5; bases outside the gene matches: 10. The CDR3 contains 15 residues. This CDR3 is CASSSGTSYMHEQYF. The CDR3 DNA sequence: TGTGCCAGCAGCTCCGGGACTAGTTACATGCACGAGCAGTACTTC.

V and J are TRBV18 and TRBJ1-3, with TRBD1 as a possible D gene (5 bases). The CDR3 runs to 15 residues. V lost 3 bases and J lost 0, with 9 bases in between. CDR1 KGHSH and CDR2 LQKENI come from the germline V gene. CDR3 nucleotides: TGTGCCAGCTCACCGGCAGGGAACTCTGGAAACACCATATATTTT. Residues: CASSPAGNSGNTIYF. The whole variable domain, remainder taken from reference TRBV18 and TRBJ1-3, is NAGVMQNPRHLVRRRGQEARLRCSPMKGHSHVYWYRQLPEEGLKFMVYLQKENIIDESGMPKERFSAEFPKEGPSILRIQQVVRGDSAAYFCASSPAGNSGNTIYFGEGSWLTVV.

CDR3 nucleotide sequence: TGTGCCAGCAGCCGAGCCCTTGGAGGCGGCGGCACTGAAGCTTTCTTT. This encodes CASSRALGGGGTEAFF. The chain links TRBV14 to TRBJ1-1; D is ambiguous. The CDR3 is made up of 16 amino acids. V was trimmed by 4 bases and J by 4 bases, leaving 19 bases between them. Germline V gene sequence: CDR1 SGHDN, CDR2 FVKESK.

On this clone: Mismatch with germline at one junction end may stem from a read error. V is TRBV13 and J is TRBJ2-7; D remains ambiguous. CDR1 and CDR2 from the germline V gene are PRHDT and FYEKMQ (reference sequence). This CDR3 is built from 18 residues. CDR3 residues: CASKRVNERSATSHEQYF. CDR3 nucleotide sequence: TGTGCCAGCAAAAGAGTTAACGAAAGGTCTGCTACCTCCCACGAGCAGTACTTC. Complete variable domain (other parts from reference TRBV13 and TRBJ2-7): AAGVIQSPRHLIKEKRETATLKCYPIPRHDTVYWYQQGPGQDPQFLISFYEKMQSDKGSIPDRFSAQQFSDYHSELNMSSLELGDSALYFCASKRVNERSATSHEQYFGPGTRLTVT.

This chain connects TRBV5-1 to TRBJ2-2; the match to TRBD2 covers 7 bases. V was pared by 0 bases and J by 4 bases, with 6 bases of the junction left unmatched. Germline values: CDR1 SGHRS, CDR2 YFSETQ. The CDR3 runs 16 residues. CDR3 sequence (DNA): TGCGCCAGCAGCTTGGGAAGGGGAGGGAGCACCGGGGAGCTGTTTTTT. Protein sequence: CASSLGRGGSTGELFF. Drawing the rest from reference TRBV5-1 and TRBJ2-2, the complete variable domain is KAGVTQTPRYLIKTRGQQVTLSCSPISGHRSVSWYQQTPGQGLQFLFEYFSETQRNKGNFPGRFSGRQFSNSRSEMNVSTLELGDSALYLCASSLGRGGSTGELFFGEGSRLTVL.

This chain connects TRBV18 to TRBJ2-3; perhaps TRBD2 as D (7 bases). The CDR3 is made up of 15 amino acids. Germline CDR1 is KGHSH and CDR2 is LQKENI. V shed 3 bases and J shed 4 bases, with 14 bases lying between them. The CDR3 bases are TGTGCCAGCTCACCGGGAGGGGGAGCCGCAGATACGCAGTATTTT. Its protein product is CASSPGGGAADTQYF.

V and J are TRBV4-1 and TRBJ1-2, with D unresolved. The CDR3 sequence is 17 residues long. Per germline, CDR1 MGHRA and CDR2 YSYEKL. The germline V and J ends were trimmed by 1 base and 3 bases, with 18 bases remaining between them. The CDR3 reads CASSQVMKGSRDYGYTF. CDR3 bases: TGCGCCAGCAGCCAAGTGATGAAAGGCTCCCGGGACTATGGCTACACCTTC.

The V gene is TRBV7-9, the J gene TRBJ2-1, with 7 positions matching TRBD2. Looked up from germline, CDR1 is SEHNR and CDR2 is FQNEAQ (reference sequence). The CDR3 has 17 amino acids. J was trimmed by 1 base and V by 3 bases; bases with no gene match: 9. The CDR3 DNA is TGTGCCAGCAGCTTCGACGGAGGACTAGGTTCCTACAATGAGCAGTTCTTC. Protein: CASSFDGGLGSYNEQFF.

The chain recombines TRBV18 with TRBJ1-1; D is ambiguous. V was pared by 4 bases and J by 3 bases, with 15 bases between. Germline-derived CDR1 and CDR2 are KGHSH and LQKENI. The CDR3 has 15 residues. The CDR3 coding sequence is TGTGCCAGCTCACTCCTTCCGGGGAAAGACACTGAAGCTTTCTTT. As protein: CASSLLPGKDTEAFF.

V and J are TRBV5-1 and TRBJ1-2, with 7 nucleotides matching TRBD1. The V segment lost 0 bases and the J segment 6 bases; nucleotides outside the gene matches: 14. Germline values: CDR1 SGHRS, CDR2 YFSETQ. This CDR3 has 17 residues. The DNA of the CDR3 is TGCGCCAGCAGCTTGGTTTCCGCCGGGACAGCTCTGCATGGCTACACCTTC. Protein sequence: CASSLVSAGTALHGYTF.

The rearrangement joins TRBV5-1 to TRBJ2-6; 10 nucleotides match TRBD2. Germline values: CDR1 SGHRS, CDR2 YFSETQ. The CDR3 has 18 residues. Germline trimming cut 5 bases from V and 0 bases from J; bases unmatched to any gene: 8. CDR3: CASRPGLADSSGANVLTF. The DNA for the CDR3 is TGCGCCAGCAGACCTGGACTAGCGGATAGCTCTGGGGCCAACGTCCTGACTTTC.

This clone was seen a few times. The J gene is TRBJ1-1, the V gene TRBV18, with no clear D. Germline V CDR1 and CDR2: KGHSH, LQKENI. V was clipped by 4 bases and J by 1 base, with 10 bases between them. This CDR3 has 14 residues. The CDR3 nucleotides read TGTGCCAGCTCACTTAACACGGAGAACACTGAAGCTTTCTTT. Translated, it gives CASSLNTENTEAFF.

The CDR3 sequence: CASSIDTVEEAFF. The CDR3 DNA sequence: TGTGCCAGCAGCATAGACACGGTCGAGGAAGCTTTCTTT. The chain has TRBV9 and TRBJ1-1; D is undetermined. V lost 4 bases and J 8 bases, leaving 15 bases between the germline ends. The CDR3 extends over 13 amino acids. CDR1 SGDLS and CDR2 YYNGEE come from the germline V gene.

The chain is built from TRBV6-1 and TRBJ2-7, with unresolved D. V gave up 3 bases and J gave up 0 bases, with 9 bases separating them. The CDR3 runs 14 residues. Germline V CDR1 and CDR2: MNHNS, SASEGT. The CDR3: CASSDQVRSYEQYF. CDR3 in DNA: TGTGCCAGCAGTGATCAGGTCCGCTCCTACGAGCAGTACTTC.

The J gene is TRBJ2-3, the V gene TRBV5-1; 8 bases match TRBD2. The ends lost 8 bases at V and 0 bases at J; junction bases unmatched: 5. CDR3 length equals 14 residues. Germline CDR1 and CDR2: SGHRS and YFSETQ. In DNA form, the CDR3 reads TGCGCCAGTTCTAGCGGGCGGAGCACAGATACGCAGTATTTT. Its protein product is CASSSGRSTDTQYF. The complete variable domain, with remaining parts taken from reference TRBV5-1 and TRBJ2-3, reads KAGVTQTPRYLIKTRGQQVTLSCSPISGHRSVSWYQQTPGQGLQFLFEYFSETQRNKGNFPGRFSGRQFSNSRSEMNVSTLELGDSALYLCASSSGRSTDTQYFGPGTRLTVL.

This chain connects TRBV25-1 to TRBJ2-2; D tentatively reads TRBD1 or TRBD2 (5 bases each). The germline V and J ends were trimmed by 3 bases and 5 bases, with 13 bases remaining between them. The CDR3 runs to 15 residues. Germline CDR1 reads MGHDK; CDR2 reads SYGVNS. The CDR3 sequence is CASSDTRGGTGELFF. For the CDR3, the DNA is TGTGCCAGCAGTGATACCCGGGGCGGTACCGGGGAGCTGTTTTTT.

About this clone: At one boundary the junction diverges from the germline segment, which might be a read error. The chain couples TRBV11-2 to TRBJ1-1; a possible D gene is TRBD1 (5 bases). This CDR3 spans 14 amino acids. Germline CDR1 SGHAT, CDR2 FQNNGV. The CDR3 nucleotides read TGTGCCAGCAGCCTAGACAGCGCTCGCACTGAAGCTTTCTTT. Translating it yields CASSLDSARTEAFF.

The rearrangement uses TRBV13 and TRBJ2-5, with 7 bases that match TRBD2. CDR3 length: 15 residues. V shed 5 bases and J 2 bases; nucleotides not matched to a gene: 8. Germline assignment: CDR1 PRHDT and CDR2 FYEKMQ (reference sequence). The CDR3 nucleotides read TGTGCCAGCAGCACCTATCCAGCGGGACAAGAGACCCAGTACTTC. Residues: CASSTYPAGQETQYF.

The chain carries TRBV5-1 and TRBJ2-5; 7 bases line up with TRBD2. V dropped 0 bases and J dropped 4; count of bases not matched to a gene: 3. CDR3 length equals 14 residues. Germline assignment: CDR1 SGHRS and CDR2 YFSETQ. CDR3: CASSLGGGRETQYF. DNA of the CDR3: TGCGCCAGCAGCTTGGGGGGGGGTCGAGAGACCCAGTACTTC.

The V call is TRBV7-9, the J call TRBJ2-7; TRBD2 matches at 7 bases. The CDR3 extends over 14 amino acids. Germline V CDR1 and CDR2: SEHNR, FQNEAQ (reference sequence). Unmatched junction bases numbered 11, after V lost 5 bases and J lost 7 bases. The CDR3, as DNA: TGTGCCAGCAGCCCGCCGGGCGGGAGTAGGGAGCAGTACTTC. This encodes CASSPPGGSREQYF.